Following are 27 T cell receptor beta chains from one sample sequenced in a study of T-cell memory formation after mild COVID-19. One entry per CDR3 protein, called by TCRdb with MiXCR from the 5' RACE reads. This sample has hundreds of thousands of distinct CDR3 sequences, with about 20% found just once. Sequencing used PBMCs or a T cell subset sorted from them (not recorded which). These TCRs come from an adult woman who had mild COVID-19 (a few samples of this study predate the infection). Cell type and time point are not known.

This clonotype was observed a handful of times. This rearrangement joins TRBV12-3 or TRBV12-4 to TRBJ1-2, with unresolved D. V lost 1 base to trimming and J lost 8 bases, with 8 bases between them. The CDR3 spans 12 residues. CDR3 protein: CASSLGPGGYTF. In DNA, the CDR3 is TGTGCCAGCAGTTTAGGCCCGGGGGGCTACACCTTC.

The chain is built from TRBV2 and TRBJ2-4, with 9 nucleotides matching TRBD1. Trimming took 5 bases from V and 5 from J; bases not matched to a gene: 1. From germline, CDR1 is SNHLY and CDR2 FYNNEI. This CDR3 contains 13 residues. CDR3 loop: CASSHRGQNIQYF. As DNA, the CDR3 is TGTGCCAGCAGTCACAGGGGGCAAAACATTCAGTACTTC.

In its sample, this clonotype was seen a few times. This chain uses TRBV4-1 with TRBJ2-7, with no clear D. The ends were cut back, 4 bases at V and 6 bases at J, with 16 bases in the middle. Germline V CDR1 and CDR2: MGHRA, YSYEKL. This CDR3 contains 14 residues. This CDR3 is CASSLSKALGEQYF. In DNA, the CDR3 is TGCGCCAGCAGCCTAAGTAAGGCGCTAGGCGAGCAGTACTTC.

This clonotype was found a few times. This rearrangement joins TRBV24-1 to TRBJ1-5; D ambiguous. With 6 bases removed from V and 0 bases from J, the gap between germline ends came to 8 bases. This CDR3 is 14 amino acids long. The germline V gene has CDR1 KGHDR and CDR2 SFDVKD. Here the CDR3 reads CATSQQYSNQPQHF. The CDR3, as DNA: TGTGCCACCAGTCAGCAGTATAGCAATCAGCCCCAGCATTTT.

The V call is TRBV30, the J call TRBJ1-2; D remains unclear. The V gene lost 3 bases and the J gene lost 4 bases, with 9 bases spanning the gap. CDR3 length equals 12 residues. Germline-derived CDR1 and CDR2 are GTSNPN and SVGIG (reference sequence). CDR3 coding DNA: TGTGCCTGGAGGCGGAACGGCTATGGCTACACCTTC. It yields the protein CAWRRNGYGYTF.

This chain links TRBV6-2 or TRBV6-3 with TRBJ2-7; 12 bases line up with TRBD2. CDR1 MNHEY and CDR2 SVGEGT come from the germline V gene. The CDR3 totals 14 residues. Trimming cost V 7 bases and J 3 bases; bases outside gene matches: 4. CDR3 region: CASTRTSGVYEQYF. Written as DNA, the CDR3 is TGTGCCAGCACCCGGACTAGCGGGGTCTACGAGCAGTACTTC.

The J gene is TRBJ2-1, the V gene TRBV4-1; 7 bases are shared with TRBD1. The germline V gene has CDR1 MGHRA and CDR2 YSYEKL. V trimming: 1 base; J trimming: 5 bases; junction bases outside the gene matches: 5. The CDR3 sequence is 15 residues long. As DNA, the CDR3 is TGCGCCAGCAGCCAAGGAGGGGGCAGGGACAATGAGCAGTTCTTC. Translating it yields CASSQGGGRDNEQFF.

The chain couples TRBV7-2 to TRBJ2-3; TRBD1 matches at 7 bases. The germline gives CDR1 SGHTA, CDR2 FQGNSA. Trimming took 3 bases from V and 3 from J; bases not matched to a gene: 3. The CDR3 contains 14 residues. CDR3 region: CASSLGQITDTQYF. DNA of the CDR3: TGTGCCAGCAGCTTGGGACAGATAACAGATACGCAGTATTTT.

The table lists this clonotype with a few counts. The rearrangement joins TRBV6-2 or TRBV6-3 to TRBJ2-7, with D unresolved. V was trimmed by 0 bases and J by 1 base, leaving 10 bases between them. This CDR3 region has 15 residues. The V gene's germline CDR1 is MNHEY and CDR2 SVGEGT. CDR3 DNA: TGTGCCAGCAGTTACTCGAAGAAGCCTTCCTACGAGCAGTACTTC. This codes for CASSYSKKPSYEQYF.

This clonotype was picked up one time. The V gene is TRBV2, the J gene TRBJ2-7; D ambiguous. From germline, CDR1 is SNHLY and CDR2 FYNNEI. Trimming left V 1 base short and J 0 bases short, with 10 bases between. The CDR3 runs 15 residues. The CDR3 is CASSEEVKSSYEQYF. The CDR3 nucleotides are TGTGCCAGCAGTGAAGAGGTGAAGAGCTCCTACGAGCAGTACTTC. The entire variable domain, with the rest obtained from reference TRBV2 and TRBJ2-7, is as follows: EPEVTQTPSHQVTQMGQEVILRCVPISNHLYFYWYRQILGQKVEFLVSFYNNEISEKSEIFDDQFSVERPDGSNFTLKIRSTKLEDSAMYFCASSEEVKSSYEQYFGPGTRLTVT.

This clonotype has a count of ten or more. The junction does not match germline at one end; this may be a read error. The chain employs TRBV4-2 and TRBJ2-1; 7 bases map to TRBD2. The CDR3 totals 16 residues. The germline CDR1 and CDR2 sequences are LGHNA and YNFKEQ. The CDR3 here is CASSQGGGSSYNEQFF. The DNA of the CDR3 is TGCGCCAGCAGCCAAGGTGGCGGGAGCTCCTACAATGAGCAGTTCTTC.

This clonotype was seen a few times. This chain uses TRBV4-2 with TRBJ2-5; TRBD1 is a possible D gene (5 bases). The V end was cut by 1 base, the J end by 0 bases, with 6 bases between. The CDR3 loop spans 14 amino acids. Germline CDR1 and CDR2: LGHNA and YNFKEQ. The CDR3 protein is CASSQGGDQETQYF. The CDR3 coding sequence is TGTGCCAGCAGCCAAGGGGGCGACCAAGAGACCCAGTACTTC.

V gene TRBV5-1 combines with J gene TRBJ2-1, with 7 nucleotides matching TRBD2. Germline assignment: CDR1 SGHRS and CDR2 YFSETQ. V dropped 0 bases and J dropped 5; count of bases not matched to a gene: 2. This CDR3 comprises 14 residues. This CDR3 reads CASSLGRGDNEQFF. As DNA, the CDR3 is TGCGCCAGCAGCTTGGGTCGGGGGGACAATGAGCAGTTCTTC. The variable domain in full, with the rest retrieved from reference TRBV5-1 and TRBJ2-1, is KAGVTQTPRYLIKTRGQQVTLSCSPISGHRSVSWYQQTPGQGLQFLFEYFSETQRNKGNFPGRFSGRQFSNSRSEMNVSTLELGDSALYLCASSLGRGDNEQFFGPGTRLTVL.

V and J are TRBV5-1 and TRBJ2-7; D is uncertain. The germline V gene encodes CDR1 SGHRS and CDR2 YFSETQ. This CDR3 spans 18 amino acids. V was clipped by 0 bases and J by 0 bases, with 19 bases between them. CDR3: CASSLAPHYSGDSYEQYF. In DNA, the CDR3 is TGCGCCAGCAGCTTGGCCCCGCACTATAGTGGGGACTCCTACGAGCAGTACTTC.

This clonotype has only one observation. The chain has TRBV13 and TRBJ2-2, with D perhaps being TRBD1 or TRBD2 (6 bases each). The CDR3 has 12 amino acids. Germline loops: CDR1 PRHDT, CDR2 FYEKMQ (reference sequence). The V end was cut by 8 bases, the J end by 7 bases, with 11 bases between. The CDR3 reads CASGRGDGELFF. Here the CDR3 DNA reads TGTGCCAGCGGAAGGGGGGACGGGGAGCTGTTTTTT.

The CDR3 region has the DNA TGTGCCAGCAGTTACGTTGCAGATACGCAGTATTTT. This codes for CASSYVADTQYF. J is TRBJ2-3 and V is TRBV6-6; D remains ambiguous. The V gene lost 2 bases and the J gene lost 4 bases, with 4 bases spanning the gap. Germline V gives CDR1 MNHNY, CDR2 SVGAGI (reference sequence). The CDR3 spans 12 residues.

This clonotype was counted only a few times. The chain uses TRBV5-8 and TRBJ2-6; D is uncertain. This CDR3 has 15 residues. V was trimmed by 0 bases and J by 0 bases, leaving 4 bases between them. The germline V gene encodes CDR1 SGHTS and CDR2 YDEGEE. This CDR3 is CASSLVYSGANVLTF. The CDR3 DNA sequence: TGTGCCAGCAGCTTGGTGTACTCTGGGGCCAACGTCCTGACTTTC. The full variable domain, completed using reference TRBV5-8 and TRBJ2-6, is EAGVTQSPTHLIKTRGQQATLRCSPISGHTSVYWYQQALGLGLQFLLWYDEGEERNRGNFPPRFSGRQFPNYSSELNVNALELEDSALYLCASSLVYSGANVLTFGAGSRLTVL.

The chain links TRBV7-9 to TRBJ2-5; weak D call: TRBD1 (6 bases). Looked up from germline, CDR1 is SEHNR and CDR2 is FQNEAQ (reference sequence). The CDR3 contains 15 residues. V was cut by 1 base and J by 4 bases, with 13 bases left in between. The CDR3 coding sequence is TGTGCCAGCAGCTTAGTAGTGACAGGACGAGAGACCCAGTACTTC. It encodes CASSLVVTGRETQYF. The complete variable domain, with remaining parts taken from reference TRBV7-9 and TRBJ2-5, reads DTGVSQNPRHKITKRGQNVTFRCDPISEHNRLYWYRQTLGQGPEFLTYFQNEAQLEKSRLLSDRFSAERPKGSFSTLEIQRTEQGDSAMYLCASSLVVTGRETQYFGPGTRLLVL.

V is TRBV5-1 and J is TRBJ1-6; unclear D gene. The CDR3 totals 19 residues. In germline, CDR1 is SGHRS, CDR2 YFSETQ. V was trimmed by 9 bases and J by 0 bases, leaving 25 bases between them. Here the CDR3 reads CATLRVHVPGYSYNSPLHF. The CDR3, as DNA: TGCGCCACCCTCCGGGTTCATGTACCGGGATACTCCTATAATTCACCCCTCCACTTT. The whole variable domain, filled in from reference TRBV5-1 and TRBJ1-6, reads KAGVTQTPRYLIKTRGQQVTLSCSPISGHRSVSWYQQTPGQGLQFLFEYFSETQRNKGNFPGRFSGRQFSNSRSEMNVSTLELGDSALYLCATLRVHVPGYSYNSPLHFGNGTRLTVT.

This clonotype was counted between two and nine times. The chain couples TRBV15 to TRBJ2-7; a weak D match, TRBD1 (5 bases). V shed 0 bases and J shed 3 bases, with 12 bases lying between them. Germline V gene sequence: CDR1 LNHNV, CDR2 YYDKDF (reference sequence). CDR3 size: 15 residues. Here the CDR3 reads CATSRDRTPRYEQYF. CDR3 in DNA: TGTGCCACCAGCAGAGATAGGACACCACGCTACGAGCAGTACTTC.

This clonotype was seen a handful of times. The V call is TRBV29-1, the J call TRBJ2-2; 8 positions match TRBD1. The length of the CDR3 is 13 residues. V lost 4 bases to trimming and J lost 4 bases; unmatched junction nucleotides: 2. Germline V gene lookup returns CDR1 SQVTM and CDR2 ANQGSEA. CDR3 amino acids: CSVGQGFTGELFF. In nucleotides, the CDR3 is TGCAGCGTTGGACAGGGGTTCACCGGGGAGCTGTTTTTT.

The V gene is TRBV19, the J gene TRBJ1-3; 7 nucleotides align to TRBD1. The CDR3 is 15 amino acids. The germline V gene has CDR1 LNHDA and CDR2 SQIVND (reference sequence). The trim removed 4 bases at V and 3 bases at J, leaving 6 bases unmatched. The DNA for the CDR3 is TGTGCCAGTAGTACCGAAAGGGGGCATGGAAACACCATATATTTT. Amino acid sequence: CASSTERGHGNTIYF.

This clonotype was picked up a small number of times. The V call is TRBV19, the J call TRBJ2-1, with 10 bases identical to TRBD2. Germline V CDR1 and CDR2: LNHDA, SQIVND (reference sequence). The CDR3 loop spans 15 amino acids. Trimming at V came to 10 bases and at J to 8 bases, leaving 14 bases not matched to a gene. This CDR3 is CATEVGSSGSYEQFF. For the CDR3, the DNA is TGTGCCACCGAAGTAGGGTCTAGCGGGAGCTATGAGCAGTTCTTC.

J is TRBJ2-7 and V is TRBV20-1, with D unclear. V was shortened by 6 bases and J by 3 bases, with 9 bases between the two germline ends. The CDR3 is 11 amino acids. Germline V gene lookup returns CDR1 DFQATT and CDR2 SNEGSKA (reference sequence). The CDR3 is CSADDHYEQYF. DNA of the CDR3: TGCAGTGCCGACGACCACTACGAGCAGTACTTC.

This clonotype was found a few times. J is TRBJ1-2 and V is TRBV6-6; 7 bases match TRBD1. Germline trimming cut 6 bases from V and 6 bases from J; bases unmatched to any gene: 7. Per the germline V gene, CDR1 is MNHNY and CDR2 is SVGAGI (reference sequence). There are 13 residues in the CDR3. The CDR3 DNA sequence: TGTGCCAGCAGCCGACAGGGATACGATGGCTACACCTTC. Translating it yields CASSRQGYDGYTF.

CDR3 sequence: CASSFKQGSGYTF. CDR3 sequence (DNA): TGTGCCAGCAGCTTTAAGCAGGGGTCTGGCTACACCTTC. The genes are TRBV5-6 and TRBJ1-2; TRBD1 might be the D (6 bases). The CDR3 covers 13 residues. The V gene lost 2 bases and the J gene lost 7 bases, with 12 bases spanning the gap. Germline loops: CDR1 SGHDT, CDR2 YYEEEE.

This clonotype was picked up a small number of times. V usage is TRBV15 and J usage is TRBJ2-1; D gene ambiguous. Germline CDR1 and CDR2: LNHNV and YYDKDF (reference sequence). This CDR3 has 13 residues. Trimming stripped 8 bases from V and 3 bases from J, with 11 bases between. CDR3 sequence (DNA): TGTGCCACCGGTGTTCGACTCTACAATGAGCAGTTCTTC. Residues: CATGVRLYNEQFF. Supplemented by reference TRBV15 and TRBJ2-1, the full variable domain reads DAMVIQNPRYQVTQFGKPVTLSCSQTLNHNVMYWYQQKSSQAPKLLFHYYDKDFNNEADTPDNFQSRRPNTSFCFLDIRSPGLGDTAMYLCATGVRLYNEQFFGPGTRLTVL.